This TCR beta chain was profiled in a study of CD8 T cells in ankylosing spondylitis. Study-level findings and limits: Earlier studies detected some motif variants in reactive arthritis synovial fluid and blood.

Germline CDR1 DFQATT, CDR2 SNEGSKA (reference sequence). The J segment lost 0 bases and the V segment lost 0 bases, leaving 6 bases of the junction unmatched. CDR3 length: 16 amino acids. A quantitative 5'-RACE method, one with molecular barcodes, was used to make TCR beta libraries. TCRdb re-derived calls from the 5' RACE reads in MiXCR, one entry per CDR3 protein. Of 220,000 or so distinct CDR3 sequences listed, over 9.5% are singletons. This clonotype came up many times. As yet, its antigen is unknown. The genes are TRBV20-1 and TRBJ2-5, with 8 bases matching TRBD2. The clonotype originates from a male donor with ankylosing spondylitis or in good health (not recorded which). Sequenced input: blood, either unsorted or a sorted T cell fraction (not recorded which). Written as DNA, the CDR3 is TGCAGTGCTAGAGATCTGCAGCGGGAGTACCAAGAGACCCAGTACTTC. It yields the protein CSARDLQREYQETQYF.